The following is a T cell receptor (beta chain) sequence with its context. Its cognate antigen is unknown. The sample comes from a study of shared clonotypes between healthy human individuals. The wider study: Aged between 18 and 49, the donors were two women and three men. Whole-study findings and limits: Genetic and exposure-history diversity was limited by the few donors.

J was trimmed by 1 base and V by 7 bases; bases with no gene match: 6. CDR1 and CDR2 (germline): MDHEN, SYDVKM. The CDR3 runs to 14 residues. Original processing methods: Filtering was not the same, since immunoSEQ gave junction-only sequences without quality scores. Libraries were prepared by immunoSEQ multiplex PCR; TCRdb keeps only in-frame clonotypes and omits some of them. The DNA gave D and trimming, while V, J and clone size come from that table. The repertoire holds roughly 2.2 million clones, with over 85% as singletons. The authors divided CD4+ cells into CD45RA+ naive and CD45RA-negative memory subsets.

The genes are TRBV28 and TRBJ1-1; 7 bases line up with TRBD1. What was sequenced was naive CD4+ T cells from PBMCs. Subset of the sample: CD45RA+ positively selected. This sequence originates from a man aged 18-30 years in good health. Some clones in this sample may be carry-over from other donors' samples. CDR3 DNA: TGTGCCAGCATAAGGGGACAGCCGAACACTGAAGCTTTCTTT. Translating it yields CASIRGQPNTEAFF. Supplemented by reference TRBV28 and TRBJ1-1, the full variable domain reads DVKVTQSSRYLVKRTGEKVFLECVQDMDHENMFWYRQDPGLGLRLIYFSYDVKMKEKGDIPEGYSVSREKKERFSLILESASTNQTSMYLCASIRGQPNTEAFFGQGTRLTVV.